The clone carrying this T cell receptor beta chain showed up just a few times. The source of the sample is a study of T-cell reconstitution after alpha-beta-depleted transplantation in children. V gave up 6 bases and J gave up 5 bases, with 14 bases separating them. The germline V gene has CDR1 MNHNS and CDR2 SASEGT. This CDR3 has 14 residues. This sample's TCRbeta library carried unique molecular identifier barcodes. TCRdb re-analysed the PCR reads in MiXCR, keeping a single row per CDR3 protein. The sample has around 680,000 distinct CDR3 sequences; around a sixth are singletons. Sequencing used PBMCs from the stem cell graft donor, obtained from the stem cell graft. The clonotype originates from a human donor who donated a stem cell graft to a child with acute myeloid leukemia. This sequence joins TRBV6-1 and TRBJ2-1; possible D gene TRBD1, 6 bases. The CDR3 nucleotides read TGTGCCAGCAGAGGGGCAGGGGACCACAATGAGCAGTTCTTC. This encodes CASRGAGDHNEQFF.